This T cell receptor beta chain was profiled in a study of T cells in Graves' hyperthyroidism and ophthalmopathy (dated by TCRdb to between 2018 and 2020). Broadly, across the study: Peripheral blood samples were taken at initial diagnosis, before any treatment was given. Prospective prediction of ophthalmopathy was tested in an independent validation cohort of approximately 19 hyperthyroidism patients and around 16 patients who later progressed to ophthalmopathy. After sampling, hyperthyroidism patients received methimazole starting at 30 mg daily, and ophthalmopathy patients received high-dose intravenous methylprednisolone. The paper reports TCR Vbeta CDR3 sequencing of some 140 peripheral blood samples: some 41 ophthalmopathy, under 80 hyperthyroidism and around 17 progressor patients. In addition, the study compared T-cell repertoires in thyroid tissue and in blood from roughly 6 Graves' hyperthyroidism patients. The 100 or so discovery patients were divided at random into training and test sets in a 7:3 ratio. To identify TCR V-J signatures that set the groups apart, the researchers used a discovery cohort of about a hundred patients, made up of 40 to 45 with Graves' ophthalmopathy and 57 with stable Graves' hyperthyroidism.

The germline V gene (reference sequence) provides CDR1 LGHDT and CDR2 YNNKEL. The CDR3 contains 14 residues, cysteine and phenylalanine counted. Only the CDR3 DNA is retained, 42 bases long and in frame from the first base. V drops 2 bases and J drops 2 bases, leaving 10 bases in between. This clonotype has only a few counts. The clone's antigen remains unknown. It has no much larger one-base neighbor in the sample; base qualities were not kept. TCR beta CDR3 regions were amplified from RNA transcripts. For the first round of RT-PCR on the TCR CDR3, the HTBI primer set was used together with the Qiagen OneStep RT-PCR kit. A second multiplex PCR round built the libraries, followed by size selection and purification. Libraries were sequenced paired-end with 100 bp reads on an Illumina HiSeq2000. The study's processing was this. SOAPnuke was used to process the raw data, with reads discarded if the reads contained adapters or uncalled bases, had a mean Phred below 15, or lacked an exact constant-primer or identifier match. COPE v1.2.5 was used to merge the high-quality paired reads, and each unique nucleotide sequence was defined as a clonotype. MiTCR v1.1 was used to align the clonotypes against IMGT TRBV, TRBD and TRBJ reference segments. The analysis was restricted to V-J combinations with a frequency above 0.0001, which together covered 99.2% of the repertoires. A TCS score was defined as the ratio between F50 (clonal expansion) and ExV (chaos), using BLOSUM62-based TCRdist between CDR3 peptides within each V-J. Welch's t-statistics and random forest reduced around 550 V-J features to around 14, which were used in a naive Bayes classifier (R e1071). TCRdb took the public reads, trimmed them with fastp at Q25, ran MiXCR for clone calling and kept in-frame beta chains. Under each unique CDR3 protein, matching rows form one entry showing the most common genes and DNA. These V and J calls originate from TCRdb's pipeline instead of the authors' own analysis. The sample includes under 700,000 distinct CDR3 sequences, with approximately 16% observed a single time. 18% of the sample goes to the ten largest clones.

Stable Graves' hyperthyroidism was defined as no progression to ophthalmopathy during 18 months of follow-up. Hyperthyroidism patients were newly diagnosed, had a disease duration of under 2 months, and were aged 18 to 65 years. Patients with uncontrolled infections, other autoimmune diseases, pregnancy or lactation were excluded. Diagnoses relied on clinical symptoms, serum thyroxine and TRAb, thyroid ultrasound and orbital computed tomography. Ficoll-Paque density gradient centrifugation was used to isolate PBMCs from around 10 ml of fresh peripheral blood. Trizol reagent was used to extract total RNA, and RNA quality was then checked on an Agilent 2100 Bioanalyzer. Broad study findings and their caveats: Sample size was not statistically predetermined, and investigators were not blinded to group allocation. In validation, progression to ophthalmopathy was predicted by the model with more than 65% sensitivity and roughly 76% specificity, a median of approximately 6.5 months before onset. Ophthalmopathy was separated from stable hyperthyroidism by a 13 V-J signature model, with approximately 85% sensitivity and about 81% specificity obtained in cross-validation and 80%/75% obtained in testing. Most expanded thyroid clonotypes (frequency above 0.001) were also found in blood, which suggests that blood repertoires may mirror thyroid immune responses.

The chain is assembled from TRBV3-1 and TRBJ2-7; the D region possibly corresponds to TRBD2 (7 bases align). This TCR was sampled from a woman aged 18-35 years with Graves' hyperthyroidism. Sample: blood. The CDR3 reads as follows: CASSQLGGAYEQYF. The base sequence is TGTGCCAGCAGCCAACTAGGGGGGGCCTACGAGCAGTACTTC.